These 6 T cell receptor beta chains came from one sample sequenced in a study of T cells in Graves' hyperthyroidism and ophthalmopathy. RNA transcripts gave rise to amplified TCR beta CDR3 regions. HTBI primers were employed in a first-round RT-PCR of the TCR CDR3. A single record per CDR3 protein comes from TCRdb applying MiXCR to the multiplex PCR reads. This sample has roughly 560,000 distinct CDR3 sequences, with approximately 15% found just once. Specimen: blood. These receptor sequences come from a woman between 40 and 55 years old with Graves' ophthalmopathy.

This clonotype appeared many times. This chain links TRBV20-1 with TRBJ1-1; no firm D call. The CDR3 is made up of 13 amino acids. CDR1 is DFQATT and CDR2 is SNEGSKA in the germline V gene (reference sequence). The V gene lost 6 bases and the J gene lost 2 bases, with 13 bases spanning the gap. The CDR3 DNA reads TGCAGTGCCAGACACCTTTTAAACACTGAAGCTTTCTTT. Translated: CSARHLLNTEAFF.

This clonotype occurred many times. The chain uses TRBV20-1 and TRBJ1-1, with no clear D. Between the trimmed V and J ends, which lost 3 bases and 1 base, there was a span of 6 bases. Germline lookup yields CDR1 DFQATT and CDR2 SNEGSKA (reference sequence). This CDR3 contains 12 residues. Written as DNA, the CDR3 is TGCAGTGCTAGCAAACAGAACACTGAAGCTTTCTTT. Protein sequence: CSASKQNTEAFF.

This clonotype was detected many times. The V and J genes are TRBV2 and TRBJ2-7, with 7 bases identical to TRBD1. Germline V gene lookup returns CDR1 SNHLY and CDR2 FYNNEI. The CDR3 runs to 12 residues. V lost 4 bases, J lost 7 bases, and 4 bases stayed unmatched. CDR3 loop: CASSADRVEQYF. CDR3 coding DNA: TGTGCCAGCAGTGCAGACAGGGTTGAGCAGTACTTC.

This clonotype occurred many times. CDR3 DNA sequence: TGTGCCAGCACCTTAACTCTGCCGAGCCCCGCCGGTGGCTACACCTTC. Translating it yields CASTLTLPSPAGGYTF. J is TRBJ1-2 and V is TRBV28; no clear D gene. Germline assignment: CDR1 MDHEN and CDR2 SYDVKM. This CDR3 has 16 residues. V was clipped by 7 bases and J by 7 bases, with 25 bases between them.

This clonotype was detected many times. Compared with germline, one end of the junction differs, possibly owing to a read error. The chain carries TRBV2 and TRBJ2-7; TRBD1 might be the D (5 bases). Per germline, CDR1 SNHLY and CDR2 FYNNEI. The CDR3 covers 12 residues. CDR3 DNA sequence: TGTGCCAGTAGTGGACAATCCTACGAGCAGTACTTC. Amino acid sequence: CASSGQSYEQYF.

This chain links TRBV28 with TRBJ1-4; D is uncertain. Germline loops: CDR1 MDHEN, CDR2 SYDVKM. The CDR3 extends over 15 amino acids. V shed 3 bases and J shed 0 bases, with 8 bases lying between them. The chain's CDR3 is CASSFTHATNEKLFF. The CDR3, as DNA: TGTGCCAGCAGTTTCACCCATGCAACTAATGAAAAACTGTTTTTT.